The 14 T cell receptor beta chains below come from one sample, sequenced in a study of blood T cells in healthy people across ages. The authors ran a second PCR of about 6 to 11 cycles using a sample-barcoded 5' primer and a J-beta primer mix. Each CDR3 protein gets one entry after TCRdb re-called the 5' RACE reads with MiXCR. Of more than 800,000 distinct CDR3 sequences listed, around 43% are singletons. The specimen sequenced was blood. Receptor source: a woman in her fifties or sixties in good health.

The rearrangement links TRBV27 to TRBJ2-7; D uncertain. V lost 4 bases to trimming and J lost 4 bases, with 8 bases between them. The germline CDR1 and CDR2 sequences are MNHEY and SMNVEV (reference sequence). The CDR3 has 12 amino acids. In DNA, the CDR3 is TGTGCCAGCAGTTCTCGATTATACGAGCAGTACTTC. This encodes CASSSRLYEQYF.

The chain uses TRBV10-3 and TRBJ2-5; D remains ambiguous. The CDR3 spans 17 residues. Germline CDR1 and CDR2: ENHRY and SYGVKD. Trimming left V 0 bases short and J 0 bases short, with 14 bases between. The chain's CDR3 is CAISESTLPGHQETQYF. The CDR3 nucleotides read TGTGCCATCAGTGAGTCCACTCTCCCGGGTCACCAAGAGACCCAGTACTTC.

The chain employs TRBV11-2 and TRBJ2-3; no definite D call. The V end was cut by 5 bases, the J end by 6 bases, with 12 bases between. The CDR3 contains 13 residues. Germline assignment: CDR1 SGHAT and CDR2 FQNNGV. The CDR3 sequence is CASSRRARDTQYF. DNA of the CDR3: TGTGCCAGCAGCCGAAGAGCCCGGGATACGCAGTATTTT.

The chain joins TRBV20-1 to TRBJ1-1; D is undetermined. V gave up 6 bases and J gave up 5 bases, with 10 bases separating them. Per germline, CDR1 DFQATT and CDR2 SNEGSKA (reference sequence). This CDR3 is built from 11 residues. CDR3: CSAARWTEAFF. In DNA form, the CDR3 reads TGCAGTGCCGCAAGGTGGACTGAAGCTTTCTTT.

This clonotype was counted a few times. The rearrangement links TRBV20-1 to TRBJ2-7; TRBD2 might be the D (6 bases). The CDR3 has 15 residues. V was clipped by 5 bases and J by 4 bases, with 21 bases between them. Germline V gene sequence: CDR1 DFQATT, CDR2 SNEGSKA (reference sequence). The CDR3 reads CSARRPRDFQYEQYF. The CDR3 DNA is TGCAGTGCTCGAAGACCCCGGGACTTCCAATACGAGCAGTACTTC.

The rearrangement joins TRBV20-1 to TRBJ2-1; tentative D call: TRBD2 (5 bases). CDR1 is DFQATT, CDR2 SNEGSKA, per germline (reference sequence). The CDR3 spans 13 residues. Trimming shortened V by 6 bases and J by 4 bases, and 13 bases separated the two germline ends. CDR3 sequence reads: CSAINGVYNEQFF. Written as DNA, the CDR3 is TGCAGTGCCATAAACGGGGTTTACAATGAGCAGTTCTTC.

The genes are TRBV20-1 and TRBJ2-7, with 7 bases that match TRBD2. The CDR3 extends over 11 amino acids. V shed 6 bases and J 3 bases; nucleotides not matched to a gene: 2. Germline V gene sequence: CDR1 DFQATT, CDR2 SNEGSKA (reference sequence). CDR3 sequence reads: CSAGGNYEQYF. CDR3 nucleotides: TGCAGTGCCGGGGGGAACTACGAGCAGTACTTC.

This clonotype has at least ten counts. V is TRBV20-1 and J is TRBJ2-1; TRBD2 aligns across 14 bases. Losses at the gene ends were 6 bases for V and 7 bases for J; bases not matched to a gene: 8. The CDR3 is made up of 15 amino acids. Germline V gene lookup returns CDR1 DFQATT and CDR2 SNEGSKA (reference sequence). CDR3 region: CSAIRLAGGKNEQFF. CDR3 bases: TGCAGTGCCATCCGACTAGCGGGAGGGAAAAATGAGCAGTTCTTC.

The gene calls are TRBV4-1 and TRBJ2-7, with 8 bases matching TRBD1. This CDR3 has 15 amino acids. Germline V CDR1 and CDR2: MGHRA, YSYEKL. J was trimmed by 7 bases and V by 1 base; bases with no gene match: 9. The CDR3 DNA sequence: TGCGCCAGCAGCCAAGCGGACAGGGACTTCAATGAGCAGTACTTC. Its translation is CASSQADRDFNEQYF.

This clonotype appeared a few times. The genes are TRBV12-3 or TRBV12-4 and TRBJ1-2, with a weak D call TRBD1 (5 bases). The germline V and J ends were trimmed by 3 bases and 4 bases, with 15 bases remaining between them. The CDR3 loop spans 15 amino acids. The DNA of the CDR3 is TGTGCCAGCAGTTTGAGAGAGGCGGGGACCTATGGCTACACCTTC. As protein: CASSLREAGTYGYTF.

This clonotype has at least ten counts. This CDR3 is CSVHGTAALDEQYF. CDR3 nucleotides: TGCAGCGTCCACGGGACAGCGGCCCTTGACGAGCAGTACTTC. This chain connects TRBV29-1 to TRBJ2-4; 7 bases fit TRBD1. The closer fit of TRBJ2-7 to the DNA end suggests the J call may be wrong. This CDR3 is built from 14 residues. Germline CDR1 is SQVTM and CDR2 is ANQGSEA.

The chain is built from TRBV27 and TRBJ2-1, with 8 bases lining up with TRBD2. CDR3 length: 13 residues. V shed 3 bases and J 13 bases; nucleotides not matched to a gene: 8. Germline-derived CDR1 and CDR2 are MNHEY and SMNVEV (reference sequence). CDR3 sequence: CASSLNYGRVQFF. The CDR3 bases are TGTGCCAGCAGTTTGAATTACGGGAGGGTCCAGTTCTTC.

V is TRBV4-1 and J is TRBJ2-1; no clear D. Trimming took off 1 base at V and 2 bases at J, with 9 bases between the two ends. CDR3 length equals 15 residues. Germline CDR1 reads MGHRA; CDR2 reads YSYEKL. The chain's CDR3 is CASSQVQAPYNEQFF. The CDR3 DNA follows: TGCGCCAGCAGCCAAGTTCAAGCCCCCTACAATGAGCAGTTCTTC.

This clonotype has only a few counts. The genes are TRBV4-2 and TRBJ2-1, with 11 bases matching TRBD2. Germline V gene data show CDR1 as LGHNA and CDR2 as YNFKEQ. J gave up 10 bases and V 4 bases, and 18 bases lay outside the gene matches. The CDR3 spans 18 residues. For the CDR3, the DNA is TGTGCCAGCAGCCGGCAAGGGATTTCCACTAGCGGGGGATGGGAGCAGTTCTTC. This sequence encodes CASSRQGISTSGGWEQFF.